This paragraph covers one T cell receptor (beta chain) sequence. Its antigen remains unidentified. The sample originates from a study of cytotoxic CD8 clonotypes in ibrutinib-treated CLL. The assay was immunoSEQ multiplex PCR, and TCRdb's table has in-frame clones only and misses some. The data show 150,000 or so clones, about 80% seen once. Study-level findings and limits: Public clonotypes were rare and shrank or held steady on treatment.

The CDR3 contains 16 residues. This TCR was recovered from a human donor with chronic lymphocytic leukemia. The material was PBMCs, obtained after 12 months of ibrutinib treatment. The gene calls are TRBV21-1 and TRBJ2-1; TRBD2 reflects the table's D call only, with no check against the DNA. TRBV21-1 is shown as a pseudogene. In DNA form, the CDR3 reads TGTGCCAGCACCTACCTTTGGACTAGCGGTAACAATGAGCAGTTCTTC. It yields the protein CASTYLWTSGNNEQFF.